These 29 T cell receptor beta chains were sequenced from one sample in a study of cytomegalovirus exposure and HLA in healthy donors. The PCR was carried out with 60 Vbeta primers and 13 Jbeta primers. Some clones are missing from TCRdb's copy, which holds only in-frame ones; the method was immunoSEQ multiplex PCR. The top ten hold roughly 3% of the sample, which has around 99,000 clones, around 77% seen once. Sequences were obtained from PBMCs. These receptors were collected from a man aged 35 to 55 in good health and CMV-seronegative.

The V and J genes are TRBV2 and TRBJ2-7; 7 bases map to TRBD2. This CDR3 has 16 amino acids. Germline V gene data show CDR1 as SNHLY and CDR2 as FYNNEI. Unmatched junction bases numbered 18, after V lost 6 bases and J lost 7 bases. The CDR3 bases are TGTGCCAGCAGGGAGAGGACTAGTCTTCGGGAGAAGGAGCAGTACTTC. It yields the protein CASRERTSLREKEQYF.

The rearrangement joins TRBV5-6 to TRBJ2-4, with 8 bases identical to TRBD2. J lost 3 bases, V lost 1 base, and 15 bases had no gene match. Germline V gives CDR1 SGHDT, CDR2 YYEEEE. The CDR3 length is 19 residues. The CDR3 coding sequence is TGTGCCAGCAGCTTGTGGCTAGCGGGTCCCGAGGGGGGCAAAAACATTCAGTACTTC. It translates to CASSLWLAGPEGGKNIQYF.

DNA of the CDR3: TGTGCCAGCAGTAGGACTAGCGGGGGGGCGTACAATGAGCAGTTCTTC. Protein sequence: CASSRTSGGAYNEQFF. The V call is TRBV2, the J call TRBJ2-1; 15 bases map to TRBD2. Germline loops: CDR1 SNHLY, CDR2 FYNNEI. With 5 bases clipped from V and 4 bases from J, the junction kept 3 bases outside the gene matches. This CDR3 contains 16 residues.

The V and J genes are TRBV6-1 and TRBJ2-7; tentative D call: TRBD1 (6 bases). CDR3 length: 15 residues. From germline, CDR1 is MNHNS and CDR2 SASEGT. V dropped 5 bases and J dropped 5 bases, with 19 bases sitting between them. CDR3 in DNA: TGTGCCAGCAGTCCACTTATATTACAGGGCCACGAGCAGTACTTC. Translated, it gives CASSPLILQGHEQYF.

This clone was observed once. This chain connects TRBV5-4 to TRBJ1-1, with 10 bases aligning to TRBD1. Losses at the gene ends were 4 bases for V and 0 bases for J; bases not matched to a gene: 6. Germline-derived CDR1 and CDR2 are SGHNT and YYREEE (reference sequence). This CDR3 comprises 16 residues. The CDR3: CASSKPGQGMNTEAFF. Written as DNA, the CDR3 is TGTGCCAGCAGCAAGCCGGGACAGGGGATGAACACTGAAGCTTTCTTT.

This chain uses TRBV19 with TRBJ1-1, with a weak D call TRBD1 (6 bases). V was pared by 4 bases and J by 11 bases, with 11 bases between. This CDR3 contains 11 residues. In germline, CDR1 is LNHDA, CDR2 SQIVND (reference sequence). The chain's CDR3 is CASSTQGRAFF. The CDR3 DNA reads as TGTGCCAGTAGTACACAGGGTAGGGCTTTCTTT.

The chain joins TRBV2 to TRBJ1-4; 7 nucleotides match TRBD1. The CDR3 consists of 15 residues. CDR1 and CDR2 (germline): SNHLY, FYNNEI. V lost 6 bases, J lost 2 bases, and 6 bases stayed unmatched. In DNA, the CDR3 is TGTGCCAGCAGGGCTGGGACAGCCACTAATGAAAAACTGTTTTTT. Translating gives CASRAGTATNEKLFF.

The chain links TRBV7-8 to TRBJ2-7, with 8 bases fitting TRBD1. This CDR3 is built from 13 residues. Germline V lookup: CDR1 SGHVS, CDR2 FQNEAQ. J was trimmed by 3 bases and V by 4 bases; bases with no gene match: 2. CDR3 in DNA: TGTGCCAGCAGCTCCGGGACAGGCTACGAGCAGTACTTC. Translation gives CASSSGTGYEQYF.

In this sample, this clone turned up a few times. The gene calls are TRBV25-1 and TRBJ1-2, with D possibly TRBD1 on 5 matching bases. Per the germline V gene, CDR1 is MGHDK and CDR2 is SYGVNS. There are 13 residues in the CDR3. V was cut by 6 bases and J by 4 bases, with 12 bases left in between. The chain's CDR3 is CASSHPGGYGYTF. In DNA form, the CDR3 reads TGTGCCAGCAGCCACCCCGGGGGCTATGGCTACACCTTC.

This clone has a single count. The gene calls are TRBV5-5 and TRBJ1-5; no clear D. V lost 4 bases and J lost 6, with 17 bases in between. The germline V gene encodes CDR1 SGHKS and CDR2 YYEKEE (reference sequence). This CDR3 spans 15 amino acids. The CDR3 sequence is CASSNGNPIGQPQHF. CDR3 coding DNA: TGTGCCAGCAGCAACGGGAACCCCATAGGTCAGCCCCAGCATTTT.

The table lists this clone with a few counts. The rearrangement uses TRBV28 and TRBJ2-5; TRBD2 is a possible D gene (6 bases). Germline loops: CDR1 MDHEN, CDR2 SYDVKM. V dropped 5 bases and J dropped 4 bases, with 20 bases sitting between them. The CDR3 runs to 16 residues. The CDR3 DNA reads TGTGCCAGCAGTGTACTTAGCGGCCTGACTGGAGAGACCCAGTACTTC. Translated, it gives CASSVLSGLTGETQYF.

With regard to this clone: The missing conserved phenylalanine or tryptophan at the end of this CDR3 makes a read error likely. The V call is TRBV4-2, the J call TRBJ2-3; D remains unclear. This CDR3 spans 14 amino acids. CDR1 and CDR2 (germline): LGHNA, YNFKEQ. V was pared by 5 bases and J by 1 base, with 10 bases between. The chain's CDR3 is CASSGPLGTDTQYV. As DNA, the CDR3 is TGTGCCAGCAGCGGTCCCTTGGGCACAGATACGCAGTATGTT.

This clone was recorded only once. The chain couples TRBV4-2 to TRBJ2-3; TRBD2 agrees at 14 bases. With 1 base clipped from V and 2 bases from J, the junction kept 2 bases outside the gene matches. Germline V gene sequence: CDR1 LGHNA, CDR2 YNFKEQ. The CDR3 is 17 amino acids. The CDR3 sequence is CASSQGLAGGTTDTQYF. CDR3 coding DNA: TGTGCCAGCAGCCAAGGACTAGCGGGGGGGACCACAGATACGCAGTATTTT.

The rearrangement uses TRBV5-1 and TRBJ2-2, with 9 bases lining up with TRBD1. Germline CDR1 SGHRS, CDR2 YFSETQ. After removal of 5 bases from V and 7 bases from J, the junction contained 6 bases not matched to a gene. The CDR3 consists of 14 residues. The CDR3, as DNA: TGCGCCAGCAGACCGGACAGGGGAAACGGGGAGCTGTTTTTT. The encoded protein is CASRPDRGNGELFF.

This rearrangement joins TRBV18 to TRBJ2-7; D perhaps matches TRBD1 (6 bases). CDR3 length: 14 residues. Germline V lookup: CDR1 KGHSH, CDR2 LQKENI. V lost 6 bases to trimming and J lost 2 bases, with 14 bases between them. CDR3 amino acids: CASSPTGMPYEQYF. CDR3 nucleotide sequence: TGTGCCAGCTCCCCAACAGGGATGCCCTACGAGCAGTACTTC.

This sequence joins TRBV2 and TRBJ1-5; D remains ambiguous. CDR3 size: 12 residues. Trimming removed 5 bases from V and 7 bases from J, with 9 bases in between. Germline CDR1 reads SNHLY; CDR2 reads FYNNEI. CDR3 sequence reads: CASSPVRQPQHF. The CDR3 DNA reads as TGTGCCAGCAGTCCCGTCAGGCAGCCCCAGCATTTT.

The chain links TRBV10-3 to TRBJ1-1; 7 nucleotides align to TRBD1. CDR1 ENHRY and CDR2 SYGVKD come from the germline V gene. The CDR3 has 15 amino acids. V lost 0 bases and J lost 0; bases outside the gene matches: 1. In DNA, the CDR3 is TGTGCCATCAGTGAGTCGACAGGGATGAACACTGAAGCTTTCTTT. As protein: CAISESTGMNTEAFF.

The chain uses TRBV12-5 and TRBJ2-2; possibly TRBD1 for D (8 bases). Between the trimmed V and J ends, which lost 2 bases and 6 bases, there was a span of 16 bases. This CDR3 has 16 residues. Germline lookup yields CDR1 LGHNT and CDR2 FRNRAP. The CDR3 loop is CASGLLGQGGSGELFF. CDR3 DNA sequence: TGTGCTAGTGGTTTGCTTGGACAGGGAGGGTCCGGGGAGCTGTTTTTT.

The chain links TRBV20-1 to TRBJ2-7; TRBD2 might be the D (5 bases). CDR1 and CDR2 from the germline V gene are DFQATT and SNEGSKA (reference sequence). The CDR3 covers 11 residues. V was pared by 4 bases and J by 4 bases, with 8 bases between. CDR3 in amino acids: CSAKDSYEQYF. In nucleotides, the CDR3 is TGCAGTGCTAAGGACTCTTACGAGCAGTACTTC.

The V call is TRBV2, the J call TRBJ2-3; a possible D gene is TRBD2 (6 bases). The CDR3 sequence is 16 residues long. Germline V gene lookup returns CDR1 SNHLY and CDR2 FYNNEI. Trimming took 3 bases from V and 1 from J, leaving 14 bases between them. The CDR3 DNA is TGTGCCAGCAGTGAGTTCAAGCGGGTAGGCACAGATACGCAGTATTTT. This gives the protein CASSEFKRVGTDTQYF.

This sequence joins TRBV7-9 and TRBJ2-6; 7 positions agree with TRBD1. CDR1 SEHNR and CDR2 FQNEAQ come from the germline V gene (reference sequence). The CDR3 is 17 residues long. The V segment lost 5 bases and the J segment 4 bases; nucleotides outside the gene matches: 11. Here the CDR3 DNA reads TGTGCCAGCAGCCAGGGGGATTCAGGGGTGGGGGCCAACGTCCTGACTTTC. Amino acid sequence: CASSQGDSGVGANVLTF.

This clone was observed a handful of times. V usage is TRBV10-3 and J usage is TRBJ2-5; a weak D match, TRBD2 (7 bases). The CDR3 is 17 amino acids. Deletions cut 3 bases from V and 1 base from J, with 18 bases between. Germline V gives CDR1 ENHRY, CDR2 SYGVKD. The CDR3 DNA sequence: TGTGCCATCAGTGAAGGATTGGGGGGGGGCCTCCAAGAGACCCAGTACTTC. The encoded protein is CAISEGLGGGLQETQYF.

This rearrangement joins TRBV2 to TRBJ1-6, with D perhaps TRBD1 (6 bases). Per germline, CDR1 SNHLY and CDR2 FYNNEI. V lost 2 bases to trimming and J lost 0 bases, with 8 bases between them. The CDR3 is made up of 16 amino acids. The CDR3: CASSEQGSSYNSPLHF. The CDR3, as DNA: TGTGCCAGCAGTGAACAGGGGAGCTCCTATAATTCACCCCTCCACTTT. Full variable domain (remainder filled in from reference TRBV2 and TRBJ1-6): EPEVTQTPSHQVTQMGQEVILRCVPISNHLYFYWYRQILGQKVEFLVSFYNNEISEKSEIFDDQFSVERPDGSNFTLKIRSTKLEDSAMYFCASSEQGSSYNSPLHFGNGTRLTVT.

This clone has more than one count but fewer than ten. This chain joins TRBV27 and TRBJ2-5; 8 bases agree with TRBD2. The CDR3 totals 16 residues. With V trimmed by 3 bases and J by 4 bases, 10 bases remained unmatched. Germline lookup yields CDR1 MNHEY and CDR2 SMNVEV (reference sequence). CDR3 coding DNA: TGTGCCAGCAGTTTTGGGACTAGAGGACAAACAGAGACCCAGTACTTC. Protein: CASSFGTRGQTETQYF.

This chain connects TRBV6-1 to TRBJ2-7; 9 bases align to TRBD2. This CDR3 spans 15 amino acids. The V segment lost 1 base and the J segment 0 bases; nucleotides outside the gene matches: 1. Germline V gives CDR1 MNHNS, CDR2 SASEGT. The CDR3 protein is CASSEETSGSYEQYF. CDR3 coding DNA: TGTGCCAGCAGTGAAGAGACTAGCGGCTCCTACGAGCAGTACTTC.

The genes are TRBV2 and TRBJ2-5; 9 bases match TRBD1. CDR3 length: 14 residues. The germline CDR1 and CDR2 sequences are SNHLY and FYNNEI. The V gene end was trimmed by 1 base and the J gene end by 5 bases; junction bases not matched to a gene: 2. In nucleotides, the CDR3 is TGTGCCAGCAGTGAAGGGACAGGGGTGGAGACCCAGTACTTC. This encodes CASSEGTGVETQYF.

This clone has more than one count but fewer than ten. The V gene is TRBV5-8, the J gene TRBJ1-5; perhaps TRBD1 as D (6 bases). Germline-derived CDR1 and CDR2 are SGHTS and YDEGEE. The CDR3 has 17 residues. The germline V and J ends were trimmed by 3 bases and 2 bases, with 18 bases remaining between them. The CDR3 DNA reads as TGTGCCAGCAGCTACCCCCCAGGGACATCTCGCAATCAGCCCCAGCATTTT. The encoded protein is CASSYPPGTSRNQPQHF.

This chain links TRBV19 with TRBJ2-7, with D maybe TRBD2 (7 bases). This CDR3 comprises 14 residues. The ends were cut back, 5 bases at V and 13 bases at J, with 24 bases in the middle. From germline, CDR1 is LNHDA and CDR2 SQIVND (reference sequence). The DNA of the CDR3 is TGTGCCAGTAGTCCCGCCGGCGGGGGCCAATCTCCTTACTTC. Protein product: CASSPAGGGQSPYF. Using reference TRBV19 and TRBJ2-7 for the parts outside the CDR3, the full variable domain is DGGITQSPKYLFRKEGQNVTLSCEQNLNHDAMYWYRQDPGQGLRLIYYSQIVNDFQKGDIAEGYSVSREKKESFPLTVTSAQKNPTAFYLCASSPAGGGQSPYFGPGTRLTVT.

This clone occurred a few times. The chain employs TRBV28 and TRBJ1-2; no definite D call. The V gene lost 1 base and the J gene lost 8 bases, with 14 bases spanning the gap. The CDR3 loop spans 14 amino acids. CDR1 and CDR2 from the germline V gene are MDHEN and SYDVKM. CDR3 amino acids: CASSLSLQPYGYTF. DNA of the CDR3: TGTGCCAGCAGTTTATCCTTACAGCCTTACGGCTACACCTTC.